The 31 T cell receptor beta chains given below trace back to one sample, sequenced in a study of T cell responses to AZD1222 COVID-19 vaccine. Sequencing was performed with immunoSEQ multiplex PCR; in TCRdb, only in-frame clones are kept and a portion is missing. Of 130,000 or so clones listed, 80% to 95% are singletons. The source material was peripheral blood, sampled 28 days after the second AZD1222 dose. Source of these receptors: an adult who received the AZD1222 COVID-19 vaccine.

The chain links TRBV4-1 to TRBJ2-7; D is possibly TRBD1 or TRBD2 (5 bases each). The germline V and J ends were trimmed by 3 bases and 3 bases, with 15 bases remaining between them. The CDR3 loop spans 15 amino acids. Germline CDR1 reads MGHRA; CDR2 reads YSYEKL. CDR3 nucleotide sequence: TGCGCCAGCAGCCATTCAGGGAGTACGGGCTACGAGCAGTACTTC. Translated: CASSHSGSTGYEQYF.

The CDR3 DNA sequence: TGCGCCAGCAGCCAGCGGACCACAGATACGCAGTATTTT. Protein: CASSQRTTDTQYF. The chain uses TRBV4-3 and TRBJ2-3, with no clear D. Germline V gives CDR1 LGHNA, CDR2 YSLEER. The CDR3 totals 13 residues. The V and J ends lost 3 bases and 2 bases respectively, with 6 bases between them.

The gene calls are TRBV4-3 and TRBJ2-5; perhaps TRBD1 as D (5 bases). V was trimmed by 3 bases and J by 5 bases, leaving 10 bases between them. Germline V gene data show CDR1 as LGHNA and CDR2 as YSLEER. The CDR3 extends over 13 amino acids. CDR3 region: CASSQWGEETQYF. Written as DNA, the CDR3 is TGCGCCAGCAGCCAGTGGGGCGAGGAGACCCAGTACTTC.

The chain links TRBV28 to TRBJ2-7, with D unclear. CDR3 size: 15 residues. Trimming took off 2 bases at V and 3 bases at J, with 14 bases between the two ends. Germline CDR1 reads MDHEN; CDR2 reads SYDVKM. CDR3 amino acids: CASSLPTGLRYEQYF. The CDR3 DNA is TGTGCCAGCAGTTTACCGACCGGGCTGCGCTACGAGCAGTACTTC.

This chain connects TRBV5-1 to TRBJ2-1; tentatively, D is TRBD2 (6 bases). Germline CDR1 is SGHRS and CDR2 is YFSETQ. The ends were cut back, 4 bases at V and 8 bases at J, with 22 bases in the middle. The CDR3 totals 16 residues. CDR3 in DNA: TGCGCCAGCAGCCCCCCCGGGACTTTTGACTCTCATGAGCAGTTCTTC. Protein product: CASSPPGTFDSHEQFF. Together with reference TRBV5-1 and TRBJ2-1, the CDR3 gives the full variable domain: KAGVTQTPRYLIKTRGQQVTLSCSPISGHRSVSWYQQTPGQGLQFLFEYFSETQRNKGNFPGRFSGRQFSNSRSEMNVSTLELGDSALYLCASSPPGTFDSHEQFFGPGTRLTVL.

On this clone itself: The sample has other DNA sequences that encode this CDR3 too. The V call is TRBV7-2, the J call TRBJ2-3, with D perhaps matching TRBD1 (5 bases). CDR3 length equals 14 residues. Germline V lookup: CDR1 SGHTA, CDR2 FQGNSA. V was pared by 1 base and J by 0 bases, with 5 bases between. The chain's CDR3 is CASSLGTSTDTQYF. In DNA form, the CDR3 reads TGTGCCAGCAGCTTAGGGACAAGCACAGATACGCAGTATTTT.

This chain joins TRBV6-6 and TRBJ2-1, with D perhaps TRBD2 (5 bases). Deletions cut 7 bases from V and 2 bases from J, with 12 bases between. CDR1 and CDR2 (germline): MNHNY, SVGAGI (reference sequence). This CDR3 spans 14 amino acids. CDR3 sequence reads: CASNIAPAYNEQFF. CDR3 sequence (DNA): TGTGCCAGCAATATAGCGCCAGCCTACAATGAGCAGTTCTTC.

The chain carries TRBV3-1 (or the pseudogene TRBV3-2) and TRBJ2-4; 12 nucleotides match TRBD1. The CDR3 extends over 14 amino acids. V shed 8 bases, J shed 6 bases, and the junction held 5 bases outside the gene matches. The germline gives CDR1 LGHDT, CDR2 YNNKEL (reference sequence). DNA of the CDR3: TGTGCCAGCCCCCGGGACAGGGGGCGAAACATTCAGTACTTC. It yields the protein CASPRDRGRNIQYF.

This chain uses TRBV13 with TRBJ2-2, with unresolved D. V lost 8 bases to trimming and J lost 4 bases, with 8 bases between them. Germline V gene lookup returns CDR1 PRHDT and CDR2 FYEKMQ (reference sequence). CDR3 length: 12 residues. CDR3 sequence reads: CASGRSTGELFF. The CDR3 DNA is TGTGCCAGCGGTAGGAGCACCGGGGAGCTGTTTTTT.

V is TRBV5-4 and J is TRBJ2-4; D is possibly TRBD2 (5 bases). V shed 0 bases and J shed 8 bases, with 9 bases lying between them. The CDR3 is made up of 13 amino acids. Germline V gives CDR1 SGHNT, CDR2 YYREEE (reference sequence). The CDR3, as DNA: TGTGCCAGCAGCTTGGATACCGGGGACATTCAGTACTTC. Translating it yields CASSLDTGDIQYF.

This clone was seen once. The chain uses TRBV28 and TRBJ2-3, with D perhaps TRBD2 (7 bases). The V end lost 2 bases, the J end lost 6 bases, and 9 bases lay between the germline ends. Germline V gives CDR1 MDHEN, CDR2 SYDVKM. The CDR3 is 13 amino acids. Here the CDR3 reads CASSLGGADTQYF. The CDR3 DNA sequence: TGTGCCAGCAGTTTAGGGGGGGCCGATACGCAGTATTTT.

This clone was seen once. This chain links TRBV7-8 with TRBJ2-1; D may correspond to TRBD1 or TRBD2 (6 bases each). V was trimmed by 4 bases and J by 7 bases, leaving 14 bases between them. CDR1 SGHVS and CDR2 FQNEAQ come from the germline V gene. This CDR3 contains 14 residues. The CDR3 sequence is CASSSSRRGNEQFF. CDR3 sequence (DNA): TGTGCCAGCAGCTCCAGCCGGAGGGGGAATGAGCAGTTCTTC.

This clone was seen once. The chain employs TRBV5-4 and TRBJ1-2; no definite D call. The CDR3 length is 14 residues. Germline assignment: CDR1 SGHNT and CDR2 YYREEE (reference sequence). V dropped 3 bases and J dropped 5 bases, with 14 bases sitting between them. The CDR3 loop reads CASSSRGGYYGYTF. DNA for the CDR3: TGTGCCAGCAGCTCGCGAGGAGGCTATTATGGCTACACCTTC.

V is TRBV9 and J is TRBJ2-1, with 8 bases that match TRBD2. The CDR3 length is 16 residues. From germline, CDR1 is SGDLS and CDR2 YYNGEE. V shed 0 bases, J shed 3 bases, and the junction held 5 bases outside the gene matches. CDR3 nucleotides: TGTGCCAGCAGCGTAGGGCGGGAGGAGAACTACAATGAGCAGTTCTTC. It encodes CASSVGREENYNEQFF. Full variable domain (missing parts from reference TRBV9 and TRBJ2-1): DSGVTQTPKHLITATGQRVTLRCSPRSGDLSVYWYQQSLDQGLQFLIQYYNGEERAKGNILERFSAQQFPDLHSELNLSSLELGDSALYFCASSVGREENYNEQFFGPGTRLTVL.

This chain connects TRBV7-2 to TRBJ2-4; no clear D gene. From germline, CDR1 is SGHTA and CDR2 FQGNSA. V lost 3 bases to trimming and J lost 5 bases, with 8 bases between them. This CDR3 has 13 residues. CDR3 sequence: CASSLSGQNIQYF. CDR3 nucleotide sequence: TGTGCCAGCAGCTTGTCTGGTCAAAACATTCAGTACTTC.

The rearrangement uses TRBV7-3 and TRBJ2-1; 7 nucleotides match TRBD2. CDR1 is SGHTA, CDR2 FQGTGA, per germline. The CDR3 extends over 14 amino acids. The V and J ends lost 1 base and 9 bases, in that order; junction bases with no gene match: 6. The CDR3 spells CASSLMREYGEQFF. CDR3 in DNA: TGTGCCAGCAGCTTAATGCGGGAGTACGGTGAGCAGTTCTTC.

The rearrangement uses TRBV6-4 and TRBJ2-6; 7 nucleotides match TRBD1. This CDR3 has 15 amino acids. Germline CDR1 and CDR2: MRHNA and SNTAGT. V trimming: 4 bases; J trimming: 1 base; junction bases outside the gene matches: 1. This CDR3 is CASSGTGSGANVLTF. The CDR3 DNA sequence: TGTGCCAGCAGTGGGACAGGTTCTGGGGCCAACGTCCTGACTTTC.

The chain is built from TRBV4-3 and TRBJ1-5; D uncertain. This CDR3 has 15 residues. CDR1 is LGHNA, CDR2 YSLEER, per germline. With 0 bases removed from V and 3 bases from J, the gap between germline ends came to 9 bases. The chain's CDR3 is CASSQDHRFNQPQHF. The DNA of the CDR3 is TGCGCCAGCAGCCAAGATCATAGGTTCAATCAGCCCCAGCATTTT.

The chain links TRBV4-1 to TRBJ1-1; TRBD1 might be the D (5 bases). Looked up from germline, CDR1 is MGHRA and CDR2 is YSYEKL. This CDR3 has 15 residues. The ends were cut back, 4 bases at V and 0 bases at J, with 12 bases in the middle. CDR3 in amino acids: CASSPGDGLNTEAFF. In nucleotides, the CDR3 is TGCGCCAGCAGCCCCGGGGACGGATTGAACACTGAAGCTTTCTTT.

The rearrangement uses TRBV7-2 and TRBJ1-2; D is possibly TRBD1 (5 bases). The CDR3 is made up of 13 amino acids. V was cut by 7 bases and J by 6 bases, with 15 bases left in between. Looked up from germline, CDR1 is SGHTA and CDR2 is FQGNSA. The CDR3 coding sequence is TGTGCCAGCATCGGGCGGGGCAGGGATGGCTACACCTTC. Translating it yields CASIGRGRDGYTF.

This chain's CDR3 is CASSYWVMNTEAFF. For the CDR3, the DNA is TGCGCCAGCAGCTATTGGGTAATGAACACTGAAGCTTTCTTT. The chain joins TRBV4-1 to TRBJ1-1; D remains ambiguous. CDR1 and CDR2 (germline): MGHRA, YSYEKL. The CDR3 spans 14 residues. The ends were cut back, 5 bases at V and 0 bases at J, with 10 bases in the middle.

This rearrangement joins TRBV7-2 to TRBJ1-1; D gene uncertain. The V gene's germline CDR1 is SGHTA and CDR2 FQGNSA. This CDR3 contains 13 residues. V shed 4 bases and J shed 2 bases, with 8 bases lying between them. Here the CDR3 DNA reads TGTGCCAGCAGCTCCGAGGGAAACACTGAAGCTTTCTTT. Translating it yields CASSSEGNTEAFF.

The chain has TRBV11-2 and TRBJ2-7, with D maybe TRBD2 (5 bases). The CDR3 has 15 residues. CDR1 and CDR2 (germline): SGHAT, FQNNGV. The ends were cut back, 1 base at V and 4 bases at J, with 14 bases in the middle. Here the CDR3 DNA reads TGTGCCAGCAGCTTAGGGGCTCCCCGGGATTACGAGCAGTACTTC. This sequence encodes CASSLGAPRDYEQYF. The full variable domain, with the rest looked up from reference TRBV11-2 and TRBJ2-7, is EAGVAQSPRYKIIEKRQSVAFWCNPISGHATLYWYQQILGQGPKLLIQFQNNGVVDDSQLPKDRFSAERLKGVDSTLKIQPAKLEDSAVYLCASSLGAPRDYEQYFGPGTRLTVT.

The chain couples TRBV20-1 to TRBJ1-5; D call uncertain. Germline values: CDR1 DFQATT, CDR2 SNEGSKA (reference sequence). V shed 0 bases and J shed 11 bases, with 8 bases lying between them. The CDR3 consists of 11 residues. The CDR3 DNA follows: TGCAGTGCTAGAGAGGGGAGGGCCCAGCATTTT. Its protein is CSAREGRAQHF.

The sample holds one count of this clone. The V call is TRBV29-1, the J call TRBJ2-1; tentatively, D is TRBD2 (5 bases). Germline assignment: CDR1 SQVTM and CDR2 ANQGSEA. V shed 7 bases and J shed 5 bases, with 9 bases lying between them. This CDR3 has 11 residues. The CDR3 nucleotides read TGCAGCGGACTAAGGGACAATGAGCAGTTCTTC. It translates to CSGLRDNEQFF.

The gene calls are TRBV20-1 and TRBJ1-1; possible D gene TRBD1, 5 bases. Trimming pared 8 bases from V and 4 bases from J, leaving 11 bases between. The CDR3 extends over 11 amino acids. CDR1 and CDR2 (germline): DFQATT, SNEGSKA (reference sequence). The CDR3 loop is CSFSQGTEAFF. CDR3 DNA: TGCAGTTTCTCCCAGGGCACTGAAGCTTTCTTT.

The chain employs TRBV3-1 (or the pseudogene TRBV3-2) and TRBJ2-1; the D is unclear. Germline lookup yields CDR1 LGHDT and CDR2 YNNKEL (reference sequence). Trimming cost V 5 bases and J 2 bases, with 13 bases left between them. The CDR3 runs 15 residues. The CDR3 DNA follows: TGTGCCAGCAGCTGGAGCCGCGAGGCCTACAATGAGCAGTTCTTC. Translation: CASSWSREAYNEQFF.

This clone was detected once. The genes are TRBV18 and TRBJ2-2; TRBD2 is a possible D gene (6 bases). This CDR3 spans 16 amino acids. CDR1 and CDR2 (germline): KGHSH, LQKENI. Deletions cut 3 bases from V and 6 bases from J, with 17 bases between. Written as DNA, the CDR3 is TGTGCCAGCTCACCTTCAGCGGGTAATATCGCCGGGGAGCTGTTTTTT. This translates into CASSPSAGNIAGELFF. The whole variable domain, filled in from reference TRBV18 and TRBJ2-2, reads NAGVMQNPRHLVRRRGQEARLRCSPMKGHSHVYWYRQLPEEGLKFMVYLQKENIIDESGMPKERFSAEFPKEGPSILRIQQVVRGDSAAYFCASSPSAGNIAGELFFGEGSRLTVL.

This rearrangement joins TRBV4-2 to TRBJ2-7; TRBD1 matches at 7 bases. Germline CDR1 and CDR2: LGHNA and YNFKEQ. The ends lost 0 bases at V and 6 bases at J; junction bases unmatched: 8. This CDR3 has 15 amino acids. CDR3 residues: CASSQDRGQISEQYF. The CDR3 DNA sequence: TGTGCCAGCAGCCAAGATAGGGGGCAGATATCCGAGCAGTACTTC.

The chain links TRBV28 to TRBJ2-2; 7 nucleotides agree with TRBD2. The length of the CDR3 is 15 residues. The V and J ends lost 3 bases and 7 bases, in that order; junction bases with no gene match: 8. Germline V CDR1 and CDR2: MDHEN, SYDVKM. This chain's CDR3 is CASSLGSRGVGELFF. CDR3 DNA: TGTGCCAGCAGTTTGGGGTCCCGGGGGGTCGGGGAGCTGTTTTTT.

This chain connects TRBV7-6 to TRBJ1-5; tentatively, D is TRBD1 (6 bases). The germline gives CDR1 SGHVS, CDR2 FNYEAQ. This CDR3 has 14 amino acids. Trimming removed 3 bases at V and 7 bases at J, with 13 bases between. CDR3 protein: CASSLGRGDQPQHF. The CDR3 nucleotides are TGTGCCAGCAGCTTGGGCAGGGGTGACCAGCCCCAGCATTTT.